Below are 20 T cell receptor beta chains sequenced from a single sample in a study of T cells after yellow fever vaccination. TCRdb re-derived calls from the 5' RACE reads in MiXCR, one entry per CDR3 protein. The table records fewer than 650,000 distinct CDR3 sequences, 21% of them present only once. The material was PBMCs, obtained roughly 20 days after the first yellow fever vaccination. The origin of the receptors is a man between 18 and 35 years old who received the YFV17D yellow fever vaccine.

The CDR3 sequence is CAINGGSFEQYV. The DNA for the CDR3 is TGTGCCATCAACGGCGGGTCTTTCGAGCAGTACGTC. This chain joins TRBV10-3 and TRBJ2-7, with D possibly TRBD2 on 5 matching bases. Germline loops: CDR1 ENHRY, CDR2 SYGVKD. The CDR3 runs 12 residues. The V end lost 7 bases, the J end lost 6 bases, and 13 bases lay between the germline ends.

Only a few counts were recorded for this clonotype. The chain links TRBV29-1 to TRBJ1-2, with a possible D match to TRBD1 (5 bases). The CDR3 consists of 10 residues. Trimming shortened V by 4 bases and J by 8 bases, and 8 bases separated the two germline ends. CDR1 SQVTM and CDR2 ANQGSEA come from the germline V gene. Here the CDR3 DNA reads TGCAGCGTTGCTGGGGACGGCTACACCTTC. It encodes CSVAGDGYTF.

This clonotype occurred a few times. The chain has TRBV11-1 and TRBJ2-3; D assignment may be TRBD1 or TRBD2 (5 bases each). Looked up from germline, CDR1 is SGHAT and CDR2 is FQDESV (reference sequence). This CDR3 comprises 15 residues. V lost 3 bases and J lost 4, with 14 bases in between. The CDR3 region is CASSFSLGESDTQYF. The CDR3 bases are TGTGCCAGCAGCTTCTCCTTGGGGGAATCAGATACGCAGTATTTT.

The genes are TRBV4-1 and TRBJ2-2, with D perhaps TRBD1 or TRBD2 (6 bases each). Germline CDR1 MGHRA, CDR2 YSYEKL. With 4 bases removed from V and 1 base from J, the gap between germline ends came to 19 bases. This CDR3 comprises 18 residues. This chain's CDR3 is CASSRTPIQGGNTGELFF. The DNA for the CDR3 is TGCGCCAGCAGCCGAACTCCCATACAGGGAGGGAACACCGGGGAGCTGTTTTTT.

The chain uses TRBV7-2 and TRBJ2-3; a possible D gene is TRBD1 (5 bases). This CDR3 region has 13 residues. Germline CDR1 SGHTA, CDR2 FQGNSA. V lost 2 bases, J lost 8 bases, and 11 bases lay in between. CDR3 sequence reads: CASSLPGWATQYF. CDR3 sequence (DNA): TGTGCCAGCAGCTTACCAGGGTGGGCTACGCAGTATTTT.

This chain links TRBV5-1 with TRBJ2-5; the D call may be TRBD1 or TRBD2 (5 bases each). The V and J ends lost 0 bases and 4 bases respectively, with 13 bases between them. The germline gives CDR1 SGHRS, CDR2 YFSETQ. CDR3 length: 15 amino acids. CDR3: CASSLARGQGETQYF. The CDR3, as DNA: TGCGCCAGCAGCTTGGCCCGGGGCCAGGGAGAGACCCAGTACTTC.

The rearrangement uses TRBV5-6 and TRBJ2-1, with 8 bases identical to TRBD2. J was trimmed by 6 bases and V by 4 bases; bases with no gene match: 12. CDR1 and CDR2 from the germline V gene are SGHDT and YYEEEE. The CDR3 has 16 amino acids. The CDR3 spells CASSRITGTSSNEQFF. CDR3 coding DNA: TGTGCCAGCAGCAGAATCACCGGGACTAGTTCCAATGAGCAGTTCTTC.

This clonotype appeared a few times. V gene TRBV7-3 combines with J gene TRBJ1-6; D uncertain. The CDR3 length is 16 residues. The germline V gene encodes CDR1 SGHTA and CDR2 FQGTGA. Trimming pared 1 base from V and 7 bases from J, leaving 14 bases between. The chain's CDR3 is CASSLSRREKNSPLHF. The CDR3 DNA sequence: TGTGCCAGCAGCTTAAGTCGGCGGGAGAAGAATTCACCCCTCCACTTT. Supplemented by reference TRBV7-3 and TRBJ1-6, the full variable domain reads GAGVSQTPSNKVTEKGKYVELRCDPISGHTALYWYRQSLGQGPEFLIYFQGTGAADDSGLPNDRFFAVRPEGSVSTLKIQRTERGDSAVYLCASSLSRREKNSPLHFGNGTRLTVT.

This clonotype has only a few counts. DNA for the CDR3: TGCAGTGCTACCCCGGGACTAGTATTTTCGGGTGAGCAGTTCTTC. Amino acids: CSATPGLVFSGEQFF. The rearrangement uses TRBV20-1 and TRBJ2-1; 8 bases fit TRBD2. The CDR3 is made up of 15 amino acids. V lost 4 bases to trimming and J lost 9 bases; unmatched junction nucleotides: 14. Germline V gene lookup returns CDR1 DFQATT and CDR2 SNEGSKA (reference sequence).

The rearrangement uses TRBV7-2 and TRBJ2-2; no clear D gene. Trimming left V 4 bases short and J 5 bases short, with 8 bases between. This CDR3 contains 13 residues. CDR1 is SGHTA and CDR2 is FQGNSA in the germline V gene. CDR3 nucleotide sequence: TGTGCCAGCAGCTATGAGGTTACCGGGGAGCTGTTTTTT. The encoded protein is CASSYEVTGELFF.

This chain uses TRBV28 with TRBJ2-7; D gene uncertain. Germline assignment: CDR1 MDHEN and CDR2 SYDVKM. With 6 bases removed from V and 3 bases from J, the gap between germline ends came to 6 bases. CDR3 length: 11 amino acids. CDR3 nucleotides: TGTGCCAGCAGGTCTCACTACGAGCAGTACGTC. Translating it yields CASRSHYEQYV.

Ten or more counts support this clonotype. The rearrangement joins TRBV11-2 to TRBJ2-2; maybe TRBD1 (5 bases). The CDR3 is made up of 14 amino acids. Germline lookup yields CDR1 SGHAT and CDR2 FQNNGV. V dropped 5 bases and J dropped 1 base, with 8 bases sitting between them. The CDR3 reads CASSDDRNTGELFF. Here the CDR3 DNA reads TGTGCCAGCAGCGACGACAGGAACACCGGGGAGCTGTTTTTT.

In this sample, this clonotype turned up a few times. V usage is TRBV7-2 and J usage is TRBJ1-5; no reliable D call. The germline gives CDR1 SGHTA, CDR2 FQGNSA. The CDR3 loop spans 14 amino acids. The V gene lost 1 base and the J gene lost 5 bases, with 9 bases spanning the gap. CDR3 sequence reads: CASSLVFGDQPQHF. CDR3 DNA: TGTGCCAGCAGCTTAGTTTTTGGAGATCAGCCCCAGCATTTT.

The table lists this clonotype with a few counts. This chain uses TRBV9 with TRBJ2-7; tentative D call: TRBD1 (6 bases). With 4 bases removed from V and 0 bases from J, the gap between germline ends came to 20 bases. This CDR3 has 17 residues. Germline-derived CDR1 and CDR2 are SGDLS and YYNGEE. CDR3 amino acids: CASSPGTLFRNSYEQYF. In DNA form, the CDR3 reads TGTGCCAGCAGCCCTGGGACACTTTTTCGGAACTCCTACGAGCAGTACTTC.

The CDR3 loop reads CASSLAVSDTQYF. DNA for the CDR3: TGTGCCAGCAGCTTAGCGGTCTCAGATACGCAGTATTTT. This chain uses TRBV7-8 with TRBJ2-3; the D is unclear. Germline CDR1 is SGHVS and CDR2 is FQNEAQ. This CDR3 has 13 amino acids. V gave up 0 bases and J gave up 4 bases, with 5 bases separating them.

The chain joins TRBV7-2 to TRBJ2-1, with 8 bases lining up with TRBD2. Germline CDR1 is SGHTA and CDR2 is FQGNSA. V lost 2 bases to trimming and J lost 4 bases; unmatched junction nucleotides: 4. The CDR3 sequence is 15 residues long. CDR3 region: CASSLSLAGYNEQFF. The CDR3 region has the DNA TGTGCCAGCAGCTTATCGCTAGCGGGTTACAATGAGCAGTTCTTC.

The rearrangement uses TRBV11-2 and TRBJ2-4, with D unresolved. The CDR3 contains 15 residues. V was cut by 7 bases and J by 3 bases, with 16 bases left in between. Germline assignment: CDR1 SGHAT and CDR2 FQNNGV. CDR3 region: CASKHLKFGKNIQYF. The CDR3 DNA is TGTGCCAGCAAGCACCTGAAGTTTGGCAAAAACATTCAGTACTTC.

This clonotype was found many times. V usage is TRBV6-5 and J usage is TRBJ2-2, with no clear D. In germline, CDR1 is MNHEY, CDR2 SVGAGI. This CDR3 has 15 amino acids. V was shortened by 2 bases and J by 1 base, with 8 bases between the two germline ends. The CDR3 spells CASSYSSGNTGELFF. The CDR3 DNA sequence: TGTGCCAGCAGTTACAGCTCAGGGAACACCGGGGAGCTGTTTTTT.

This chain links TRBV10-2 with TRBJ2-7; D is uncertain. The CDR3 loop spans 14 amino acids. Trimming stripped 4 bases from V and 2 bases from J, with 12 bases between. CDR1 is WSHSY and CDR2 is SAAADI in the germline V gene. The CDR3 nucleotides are TGCGCCAGCAGTGGCCCCGGGCAGGCCTACGAGCAGTACGTC. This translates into CASSGPGQAYEQYV.

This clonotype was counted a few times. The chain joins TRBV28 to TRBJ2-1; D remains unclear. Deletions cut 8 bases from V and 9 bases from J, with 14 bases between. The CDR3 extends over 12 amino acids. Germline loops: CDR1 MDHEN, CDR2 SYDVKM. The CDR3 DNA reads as TGTGCCAGCGAAAGGGTTTTGGGTGAGCAGTTCTTC. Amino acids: CASERVLGEQFF. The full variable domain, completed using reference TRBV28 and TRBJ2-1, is DVKVTQSSRYLVKRTGEKVFLECVQDMDHENMFWYRQDPGLGLRLIYFSYDVKMKEKGDIPEGYSVSREKKERFSLILESASTNQTSMYLCASERVLGEQFFGPGTRLTVL.